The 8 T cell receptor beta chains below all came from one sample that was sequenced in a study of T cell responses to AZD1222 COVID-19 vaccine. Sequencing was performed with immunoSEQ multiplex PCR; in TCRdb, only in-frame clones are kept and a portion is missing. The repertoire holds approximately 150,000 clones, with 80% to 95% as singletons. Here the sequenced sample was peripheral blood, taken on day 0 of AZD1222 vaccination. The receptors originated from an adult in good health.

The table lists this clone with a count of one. CDR3 sequence: CASSQGGGPRDTGELFF. The CDR3 region has the DNA TGCGCCAGCAGCCAAGGAGGCGGGCCAAGGGACACCGGGGAGCTGTTTTTT. The chain carries TRBV4-1 and TRBJ2-2; a possible D gene is TRBD2 (5 bases). V lost 1 base to trimming and J lost 3 bases, with 15 bases between them. CDR1 and CDR2 (germline): MGHRA, YSYEKL. This CDR3 is built from 17 residues.

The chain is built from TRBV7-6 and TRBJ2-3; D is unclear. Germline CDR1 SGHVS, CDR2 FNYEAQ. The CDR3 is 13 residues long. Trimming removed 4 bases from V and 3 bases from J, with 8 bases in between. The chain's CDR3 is CASSSQLTDTQYF. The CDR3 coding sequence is TGTGCCAGCAGCTCGCAGCTTACAGATACGCAGTATTTT.

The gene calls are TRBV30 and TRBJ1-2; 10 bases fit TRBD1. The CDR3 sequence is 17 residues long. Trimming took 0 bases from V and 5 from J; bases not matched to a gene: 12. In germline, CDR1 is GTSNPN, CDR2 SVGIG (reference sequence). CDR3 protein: CAWSVDRGPFFGYGYTF. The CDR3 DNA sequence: TGTGCCTGGAGTGTCGACAGGGGGCCGTTTTTTGGTTATGGCTACACCTTC.

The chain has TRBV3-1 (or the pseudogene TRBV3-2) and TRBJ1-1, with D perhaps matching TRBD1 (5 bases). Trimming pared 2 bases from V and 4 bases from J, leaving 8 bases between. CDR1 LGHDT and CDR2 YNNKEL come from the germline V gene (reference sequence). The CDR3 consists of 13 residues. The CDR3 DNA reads TGTGCCAGCAGCCAACCAGGGTTCACTGAAGCTTTCTTT. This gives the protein CASSQPGFTEAFF.

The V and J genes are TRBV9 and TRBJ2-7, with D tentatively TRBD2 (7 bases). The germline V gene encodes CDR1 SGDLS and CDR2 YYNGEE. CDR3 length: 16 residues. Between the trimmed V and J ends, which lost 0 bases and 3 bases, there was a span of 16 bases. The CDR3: CASSVGAGATFYEQYF. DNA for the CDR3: TGTGCCAGCAGCGTAGGGGCGGGGGCGACTTTCTACGAGCAGTACTTC.

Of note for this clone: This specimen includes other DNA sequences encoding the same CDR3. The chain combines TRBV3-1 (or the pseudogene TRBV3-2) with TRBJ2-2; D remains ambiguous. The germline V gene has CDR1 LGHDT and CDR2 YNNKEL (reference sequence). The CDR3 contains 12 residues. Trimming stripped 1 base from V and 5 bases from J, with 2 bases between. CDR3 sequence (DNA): TGTGCCAGCAGCCAAGGTACCGGGGAGCTGTTTTTT. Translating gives CASSQGTGELFF.

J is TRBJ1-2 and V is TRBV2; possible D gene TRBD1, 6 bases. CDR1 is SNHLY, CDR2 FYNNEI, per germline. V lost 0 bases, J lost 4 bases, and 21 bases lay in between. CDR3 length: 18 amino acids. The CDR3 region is CASSEAGTRMGGSYGYTF. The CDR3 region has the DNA TGTGCCAGCAGTGAAGCGGGGACACGGATGGGGGGTAGCTATGGCTACACCTTC.

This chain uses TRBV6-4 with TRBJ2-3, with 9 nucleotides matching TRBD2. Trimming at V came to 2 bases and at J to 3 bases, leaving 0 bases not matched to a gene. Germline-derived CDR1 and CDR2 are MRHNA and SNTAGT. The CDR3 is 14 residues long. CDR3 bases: TGTGCCAGCAGTGACGCGGGAGGGACAGATACGCAGTATTTT. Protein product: CASSDAGGTDTQYF.